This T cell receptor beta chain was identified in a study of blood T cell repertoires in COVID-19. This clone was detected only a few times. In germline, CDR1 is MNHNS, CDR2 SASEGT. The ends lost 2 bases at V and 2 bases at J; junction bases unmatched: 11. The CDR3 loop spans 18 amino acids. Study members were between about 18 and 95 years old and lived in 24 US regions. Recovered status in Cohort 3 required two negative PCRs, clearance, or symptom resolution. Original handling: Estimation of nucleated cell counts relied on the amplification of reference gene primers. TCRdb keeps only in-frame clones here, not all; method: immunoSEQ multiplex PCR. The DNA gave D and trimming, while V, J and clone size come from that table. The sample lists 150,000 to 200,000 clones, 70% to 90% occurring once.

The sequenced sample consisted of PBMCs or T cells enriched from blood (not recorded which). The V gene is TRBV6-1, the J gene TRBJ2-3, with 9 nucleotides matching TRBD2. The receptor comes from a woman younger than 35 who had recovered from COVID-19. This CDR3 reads CASSELVSGGTYTDTQYF. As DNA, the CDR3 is TGTGCCAGCAGTGAATTGGTTAGCGGGGGAACCTACACAGATACGCAGTATTTT.